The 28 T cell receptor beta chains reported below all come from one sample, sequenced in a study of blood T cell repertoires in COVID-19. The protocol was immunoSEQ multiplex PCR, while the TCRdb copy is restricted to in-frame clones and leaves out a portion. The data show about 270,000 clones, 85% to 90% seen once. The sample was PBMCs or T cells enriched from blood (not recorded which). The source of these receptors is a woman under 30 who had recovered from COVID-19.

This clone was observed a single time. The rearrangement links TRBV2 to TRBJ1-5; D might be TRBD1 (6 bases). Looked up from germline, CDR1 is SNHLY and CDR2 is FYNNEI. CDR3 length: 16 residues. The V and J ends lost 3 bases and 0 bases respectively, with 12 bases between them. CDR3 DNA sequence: TGTGCCAGCAGTGATCCAGGGGCAGATAGCAATCAGCCCCAGCATTTT. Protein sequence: CASSDPGADSNQPQHF.

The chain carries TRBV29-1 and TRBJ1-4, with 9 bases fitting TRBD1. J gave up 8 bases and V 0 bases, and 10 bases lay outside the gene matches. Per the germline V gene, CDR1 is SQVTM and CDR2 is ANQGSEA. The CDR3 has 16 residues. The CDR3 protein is CSVEDHIDRGGEKLFF. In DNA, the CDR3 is TGCAGCGTTGAAGATCACATAGACAGGGGGGGGGAAAAACTGTTTTTT.

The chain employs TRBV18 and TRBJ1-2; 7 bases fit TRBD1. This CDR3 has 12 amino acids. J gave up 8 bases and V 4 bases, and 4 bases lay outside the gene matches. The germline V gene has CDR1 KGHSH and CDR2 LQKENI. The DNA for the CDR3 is TGTGCCAGCTCACAGGGGGCGCGAGGCTACACCTTC. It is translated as CASSQGARGYTF.

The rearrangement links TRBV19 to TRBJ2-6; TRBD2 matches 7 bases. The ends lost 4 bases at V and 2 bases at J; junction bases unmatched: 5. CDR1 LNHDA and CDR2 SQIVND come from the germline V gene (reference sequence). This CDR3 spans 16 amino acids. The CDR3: CASSRGEGTGANVLTF. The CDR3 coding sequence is TGTGCCAGTAGTAGGGGGGAGGGAACTGGGGCCAACGTCCTGACTTTC.

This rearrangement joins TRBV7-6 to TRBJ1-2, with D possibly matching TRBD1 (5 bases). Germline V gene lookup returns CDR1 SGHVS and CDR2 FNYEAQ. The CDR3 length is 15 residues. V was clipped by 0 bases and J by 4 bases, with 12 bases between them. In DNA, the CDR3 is TGTGCCAGCAGCTTAGCGGGGGACGGGAGCTATGGCTACACCTTC. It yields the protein CASSLAGDGSYGYTF.

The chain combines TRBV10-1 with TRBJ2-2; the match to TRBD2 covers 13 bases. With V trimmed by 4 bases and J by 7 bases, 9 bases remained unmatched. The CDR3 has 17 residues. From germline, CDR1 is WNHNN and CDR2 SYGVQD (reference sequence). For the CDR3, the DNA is TGCGCCAGCAGTGCCGGGATACTAGCGGGGGGGCTCGGGGAGCTGTTTTTT. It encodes CASSAGILAGGLGELFF.

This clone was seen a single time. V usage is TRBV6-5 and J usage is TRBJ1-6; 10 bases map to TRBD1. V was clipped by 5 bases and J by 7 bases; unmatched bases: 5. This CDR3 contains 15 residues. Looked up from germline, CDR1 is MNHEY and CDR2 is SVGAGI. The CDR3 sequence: CASSRTGGINSPLHF. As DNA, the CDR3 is TGTGCCAGCAGTCGGACAGGGGGAATAAATTCACCCCTCCACTTT.

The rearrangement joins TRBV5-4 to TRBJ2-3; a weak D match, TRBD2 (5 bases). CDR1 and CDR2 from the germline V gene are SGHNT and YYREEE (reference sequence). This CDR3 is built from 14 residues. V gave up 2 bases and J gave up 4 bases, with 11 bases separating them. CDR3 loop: CASSLGGVADTQYF. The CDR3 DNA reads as TGTGCCAGCAGCTTAGGAGGAGTTGCAGATACGCAGTATTTT.

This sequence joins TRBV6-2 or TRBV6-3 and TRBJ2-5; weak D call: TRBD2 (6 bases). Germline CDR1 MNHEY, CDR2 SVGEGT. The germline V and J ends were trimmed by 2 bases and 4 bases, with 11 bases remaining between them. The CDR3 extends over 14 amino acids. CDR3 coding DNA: TGTGCCAGCAGTTACGCCCAGGGAGGAGAGACCCAGTACTTC. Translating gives CASSYAQGGETQYF.

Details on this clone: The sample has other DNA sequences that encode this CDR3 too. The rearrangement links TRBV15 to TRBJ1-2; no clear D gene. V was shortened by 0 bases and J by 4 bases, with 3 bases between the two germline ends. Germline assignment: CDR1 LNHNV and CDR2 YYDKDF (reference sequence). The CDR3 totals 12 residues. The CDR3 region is CATSRDSYGYTF. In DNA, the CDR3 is TGTGCCACCAGCAGAGACAGCTATGGCTACACCTTC.

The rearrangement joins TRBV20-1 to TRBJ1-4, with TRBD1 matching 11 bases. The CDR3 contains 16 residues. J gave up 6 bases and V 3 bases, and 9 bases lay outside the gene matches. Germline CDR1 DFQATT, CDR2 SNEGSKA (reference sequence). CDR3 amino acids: CSASDPGDRGYEKLFF. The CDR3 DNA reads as TGCAGTGCTAGTGACCCGGGGGACAGGGGGTATGAAAAACTGTTTTTT.

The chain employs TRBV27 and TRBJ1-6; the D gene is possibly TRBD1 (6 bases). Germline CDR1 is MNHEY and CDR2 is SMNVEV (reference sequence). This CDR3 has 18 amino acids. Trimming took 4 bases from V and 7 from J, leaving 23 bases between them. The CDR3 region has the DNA TGTGCCAGCAGTTCCTCCAAACAGGGAATGGTTATCAATTCACCCCTCCACTTT. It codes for CASSSSKQGMVINSPLHF.

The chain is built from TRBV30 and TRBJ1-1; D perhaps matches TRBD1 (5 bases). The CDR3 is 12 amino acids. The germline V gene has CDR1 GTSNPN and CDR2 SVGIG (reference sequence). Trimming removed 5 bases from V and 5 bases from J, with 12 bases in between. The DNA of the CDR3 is TGTGCCTGGGGCAGGGCCGGGACTGAAGCTTTCTTT. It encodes CAWGRAGTEAFF.

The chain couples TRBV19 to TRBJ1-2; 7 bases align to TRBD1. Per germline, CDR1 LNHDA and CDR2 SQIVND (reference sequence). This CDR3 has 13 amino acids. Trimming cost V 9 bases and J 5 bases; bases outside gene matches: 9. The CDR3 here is CASNRGVLYGYTF. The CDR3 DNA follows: TGTGCCAGCAACAGGGGCGTACTGTATGGCTACACCTTC.

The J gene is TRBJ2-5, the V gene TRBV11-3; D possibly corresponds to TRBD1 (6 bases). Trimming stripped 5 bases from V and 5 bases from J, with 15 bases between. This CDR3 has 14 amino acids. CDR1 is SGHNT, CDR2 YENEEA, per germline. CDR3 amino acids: CASSPGRGTETQYF. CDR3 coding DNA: TGTGCCAGCAGCCCGGGAAGGGGGACGGAGACCCAGTACTTC.

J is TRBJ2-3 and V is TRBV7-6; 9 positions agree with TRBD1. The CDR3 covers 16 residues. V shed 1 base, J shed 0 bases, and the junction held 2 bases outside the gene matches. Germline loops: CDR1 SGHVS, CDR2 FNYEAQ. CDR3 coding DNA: TGTGCCAGCAGCTTAGAAGGGACAGGGAGCACAGATACGCAGTATTTT. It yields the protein CASSLEGTGSTDTQYF.

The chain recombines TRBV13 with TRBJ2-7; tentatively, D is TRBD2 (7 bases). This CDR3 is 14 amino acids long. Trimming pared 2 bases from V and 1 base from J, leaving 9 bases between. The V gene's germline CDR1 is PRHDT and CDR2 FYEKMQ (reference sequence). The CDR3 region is CASSLRGGSYEQYF. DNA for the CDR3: TGTGCCAGCAGCTTAAGGGGGGGATCCTACGAGCAGTACTTC.

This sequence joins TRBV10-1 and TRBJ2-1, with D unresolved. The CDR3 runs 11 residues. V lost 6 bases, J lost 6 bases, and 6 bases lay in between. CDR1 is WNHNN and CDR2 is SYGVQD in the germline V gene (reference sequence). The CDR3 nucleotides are TGCGCCAGCAGCTGGCCCAATGAGCAGTTCTTC. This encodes CASSWPNEQFF.

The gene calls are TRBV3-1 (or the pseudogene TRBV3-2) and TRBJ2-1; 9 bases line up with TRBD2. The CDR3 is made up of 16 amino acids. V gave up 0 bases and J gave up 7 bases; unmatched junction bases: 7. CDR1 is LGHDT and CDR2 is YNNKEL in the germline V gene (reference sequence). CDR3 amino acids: CASSQDGGGARNEQFF. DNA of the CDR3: TGTGCCAGCAGCCAAGATGGCGGGGGGGCCCGGAATGAGCAGTTCTTC.

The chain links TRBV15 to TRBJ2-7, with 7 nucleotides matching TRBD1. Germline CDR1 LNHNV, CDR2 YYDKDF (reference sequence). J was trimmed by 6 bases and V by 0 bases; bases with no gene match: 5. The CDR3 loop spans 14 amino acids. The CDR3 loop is CATSRDRKGAEQYF. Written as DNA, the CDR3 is TGTGCCACCAGCAGAGATCGAAAGGGGGCCGAGCAGTACTTC.

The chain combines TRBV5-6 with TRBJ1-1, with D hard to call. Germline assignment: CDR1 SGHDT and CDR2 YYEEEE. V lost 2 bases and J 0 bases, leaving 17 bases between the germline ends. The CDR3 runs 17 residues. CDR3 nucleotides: TGTGCCAGCAGCTTAAGGTTTCAGGCCCTAATGAACACTGAAGCTTTCTTT. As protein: CASSLRFQALMNTEAFF.

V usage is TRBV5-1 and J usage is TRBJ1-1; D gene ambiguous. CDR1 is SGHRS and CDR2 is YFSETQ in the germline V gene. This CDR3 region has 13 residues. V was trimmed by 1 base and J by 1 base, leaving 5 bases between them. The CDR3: CASSLYRNTEAFF. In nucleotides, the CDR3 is TGCGCCAGCAGCTTGTACAGGAACACTGAAGCTTTCTTT. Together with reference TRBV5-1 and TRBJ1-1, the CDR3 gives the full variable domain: KAGVTQTPRYLIKTRGQQVTLSCSPISGHRSVSWYQQTPGQGLQFLFEYFSETQRNKGNFPGRFSGRQFSNSRSEMNVSTLELGDSALYLCASSLYRNTEAFFGQGTRLTVV.

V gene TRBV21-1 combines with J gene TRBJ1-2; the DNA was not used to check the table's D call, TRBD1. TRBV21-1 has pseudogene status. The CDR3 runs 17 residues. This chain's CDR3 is CASSLNPQGVSTYGYTF. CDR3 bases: TGTGCCAGCAGCCTAAATCCCCAGGGCGTCTCGACCTATGGCTACACCTTC.

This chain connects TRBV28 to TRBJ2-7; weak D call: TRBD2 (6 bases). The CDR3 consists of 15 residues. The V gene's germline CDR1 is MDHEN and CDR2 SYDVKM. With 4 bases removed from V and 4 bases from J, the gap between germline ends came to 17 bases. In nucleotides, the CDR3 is TGTGCCAGCAGTTCCCCGGAGGGGTTCTCGTACGAGCAGTACTTC. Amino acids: CASSSPEGFSYEQYF. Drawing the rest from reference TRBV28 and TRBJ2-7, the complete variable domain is DVKVTQSSRYLVKRTGEKVFLECVQDMDHENMFWYRQDPGLGLRLIYFSYDVKMKEKGDIPEGYSVSREKKERFSLILESASTNQTSMYLCASSSPEGFSYEQYFGPGTRLTVT.

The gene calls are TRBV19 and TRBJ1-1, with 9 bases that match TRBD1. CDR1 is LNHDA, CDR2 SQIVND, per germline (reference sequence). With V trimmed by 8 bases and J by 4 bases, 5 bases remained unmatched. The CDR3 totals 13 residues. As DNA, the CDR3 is TGTGCCAGTGGACAGGGGATTAGCACTGAAGCTTTCTTT. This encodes CASGQGISTEAFF.

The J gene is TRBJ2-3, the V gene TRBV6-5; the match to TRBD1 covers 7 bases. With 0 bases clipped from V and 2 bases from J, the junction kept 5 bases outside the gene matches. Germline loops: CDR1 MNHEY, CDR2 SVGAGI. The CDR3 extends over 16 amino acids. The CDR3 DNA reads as TGTGCCAGCAGTTACTCGATGGGACAGCCCACAGATACGCAGTATTTT. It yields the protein CASSYSMGQPTDTQYF.

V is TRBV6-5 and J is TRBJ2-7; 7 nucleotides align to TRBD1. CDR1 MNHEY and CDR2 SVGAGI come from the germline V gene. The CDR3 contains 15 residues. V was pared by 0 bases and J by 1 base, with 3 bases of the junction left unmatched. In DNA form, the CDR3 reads TGTGCCAGCAGTTACTCCGGGACAGAGTCCTACGAGCAGTACTTC. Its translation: CASSYSGTESYEQYF.

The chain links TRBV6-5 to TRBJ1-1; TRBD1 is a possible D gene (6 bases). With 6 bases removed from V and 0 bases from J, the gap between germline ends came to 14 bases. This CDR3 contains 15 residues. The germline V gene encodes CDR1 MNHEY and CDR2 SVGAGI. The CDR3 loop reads CASRAGAPLNTEAFF. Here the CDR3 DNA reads TGTGCCAGCAGGGCAGGGGCCCCTCTGAACACTGAAGCTTTCTTT.